Following are 15 T cell receptor beta chains from one sample sequenced in a study of CD8+ T cells in alopecia areata. Once RNA had been extracted, it was reverse transcribed into cDNA to act as the sequencing template. TCRdb's copy holds only in-frame clones and misses some; the assay was immunoSEQ multiplex PCR. The sample includes 150,000 to 200,000 clones, roughly 60% of them seen just once. The sequenced material came from CD4+ T cells sorted from blood. These receptors were obtained from a human donor in good health.

This clone was seen a few times. The V call is TRBV19, the J call TRBJ1-5, with TRBD1 matching over 7 bases. Germline V CDR1 and CDR2: LNHDA, SQIVND (reference sequence). With V trimmed by 4 bases and J by 4 bases, 10 bases remained unmatched. CDR3 length equals 16 residues. The CDR3 loop reads CASSRFDRAMNQPQHF. The DNA of the CDR3 is TGTGCCAGTAGTAGGTTCGACAGGGCCATGAATCAGCCCCAGCATTTT.

The V and J genes are TRBV27 and TRBJ2-7; D is unresolved. Germline CDR1 and CDR2: MNHEY and SMNVEV (reference sequence). This CDR3 spans 14 amino acids. V lost 5 bases to trimming and J lost 0 bases, with 11 bases between them. CDR3 bases: TGTGCCAGCAGTGCGACCCTCTTCTCCTACGAGCAGTACTTC. Translation: CASSATLFSYEQYF.

In this sample, this clone turned up a few times. The V gene is TRBV7-9, the J gene TRBJ2-1; 12 nucleotides align to TRBD2. Germline trimming cut 4 bases from V and 0 bases from J; bases unmatched to any gene: 4. The CDR3 is made up of 17 amino acids. Germline loops: CDR1 SEHNR, CDR2 FQNEAQ (reference sequence). In DNA, the CDR3 is TGTGCCAGCAGCTCGACTAGCGGGAGAAGCTCCTACAATGAGCAGTTCTTC. Its translation is CASSSTSGRSSYNEQFF.

CDR3 amino acids: CASSLIPTDTQYF. CDR3 DNA: TGTGCCAGCTCACTGATCCCCACAGATACGCAGTATTTT. This sequence joins TRBV18 and TRBJ2-3; D gene unclear. The CDR3 spans 13 residues. Germline CDR1 reads KGHSH; CDR2 reads LQKENI. V gave up 4 bases and J gave up 2 bases, with 7 bases separating them.

This sequence joins TRBV29-1 and TRBJ1-1; D not resolved. CDR1 SQVTM and CDR2 ANQGSEA come from the germline V gene. The CDR3 loop spans 12 amino acids. V was clipped by 1 base and J by 5 bases, with 8 bases between them. DNA of the CDR3: TGCAGCGTTGAAGGGTCCGGGACTGAAGCTTTCTTT. Its translation: CSVEGSGTEAFF.

This clone was observed a few times. The V call is TRBV6-1, the J call TRBJ2-7, with D uncertain. CDR1 and CDR2 from the germline V gene are MNHNS and SASEGT. The V gene lost 2 bases and the J gene lost 0 bases, with 11 bases spanning the gap. This CDR3 is built from 15 residues. The chain's CDR3 is CASSELWGSSYEQYF. The CDR3 DNA is TGTGCCAGCAGTGAACTATGGGGAAGCTCCTACGAGCAGTACTTC.

This chain connects TRBV29-1 to TRBJ2-7, with D perhaps matching TRBD1 (6 bases). The CDR3 runs to 14 residues. Trimming removed 1 base at V and 2 bases at J, with 12 bases between. Germline CDR1 is SQVTM and CDR2 is ANQGSEA. Here the CDR3 DNA reads TGCAGCGTTGAAGGGCAAGGGGGAGCCTACGAGCAGTACTTC. Translated, it gives CSVEGQGGAYEQYF.

The chain links TRBV10-3 to TRBJ1-2, with 8 bases identical to TRBD1. Germline V gene sequence: CDR1 ENHRY, CDR2 SYGVKD. The CDR3 covers 14 residues. The V segment lost 0 bases and the J segment 8 bases; nucleotides outside the gene matches: 5. CDR3 sequence: CAISESSSGGGYTF. The CDR3 DNA is TGTGCCATCAGTGAGTCGAGTTCAGGGGGCGGCTACACCTTC.

The gene calls are TRBV5-1 and TRBJ2-5; D uncertain. Trimming took 0 bases from V and 2 from J, leaving 5 bases between them. The germline V gene encodes CDR1 SGHRS and CDR2 YFSETQ. The CDR3 sequence is 13 residues long. The CDR3 DNA sequence: TGCGCCAGCAGCTTGGTTCGACAAGAGACCCAGTACTTC. It translates to CASSLVRQETQYF.

This clone appeared a few times. This chain links TRBV29-1 with TRBJ1-1; D is uncertain. This CDR3 has 12 residues. Germline V lookup: CDR1 SQVTM, CDR2 ANQGSEA. V was clipped by 6 bases and J by 1 base, with 9 bases between them. CDR3 amino acids: CSVEEWNTEAFF. Written as DNA, the CDR3 is TGCAGCGTGGAGGAGTGGAACACTGAAGCTTTCTTT.

This clone has just a few counts. CDR3 nucleotides: TGCAGCGTAAGGGAGCCACATGGCTACACCTTC. It specifies CSVREPHGYTF. The chain is built from TRBV29-1 and TRBJ1-2; D call uncertain. Germline V CDR1 and CDR2: SQVTM, ANQGSEA. The CDR3 length is 11 residues. The V gene lost 6 bases and the J gene lost 6 bases, with 11 bases spanning the gap.

The chain uses TRBV30 and TRBJ2-4; 11 bases are a match to TRBD2. The germline V gene has CDR1 GTSNPN and CDR2 SVGIG (reference sequence). Trimming removed 0 bases from V and 6 bases from J; junction bases left unmatched: 7. The CDR3 length is 16 residues. The CDR3 DNA reads TGTGCCTGGAGTGTAAAAGATAGCGGGAGGGTAAACATTCAGTACTTC. Its protein is CAWSVKDSGRVNIQYF.

This chain uses TRBV2 with TRBJ2-7, with no clear D. This CDR3 is built from 15 residues. CDR1 and CDR2 (germline): SNHLY, FYNNEI. V lost 3 bases to trimming and J lost 0 bases, with 12 bases between them. The CDR3 sequence: CASSEVANSSYEQYF. The CDR3 DNA reads as TGTGCCAGCAGTGAGGTGGCGAACAGCTCCTACGAGCAGTACTTC.

This clone rates as medium-sized. The chain is built from TRBV6-6 and TRBJ1-3; D unresolved. There are 14 residues in the CDR3. Germline CDR1 and CDR2: MNHNY and SVGAGI (reference sequence). V was trimmed by 2 bases and J by 2 bases, leaving 7 bases between them. The CDR3: CASSYSSTGNTIYF. CDR3 nucleotide sequence: TGTGCCAGCAGTTACAGCAGTACTGGAAACACCATATATTTT.

Of note for this clone: Within the sample, other DNA sequences also encode this same CDR3. This rearrangement joins TRBV10-1 to TRBJ2-1, with 9 bases fitting TRBD2. Trimming removed 5 bases from V and 9 bases from J; junction bases left unmatched: 8. CDR3 length: 14 amino acids. The germline gives CDR1 WNHNN, CDR2 SYGVQD (reference sequence). The CDR3 bases are TGCGCCAGCAGTACCGGGACTAGCAAGGGTGAGCAGTTCTTC. It yields the protein CASSTGTSKGEQFF.